Following are 28 T cell receptor beta chains from one sample sequenced in a study of blood T cell repertoires in COVID-19. TCRdb's table, derived via immunoSEQ multiplex PCR, lists solely in-frame clones and lacks some. The table includes fewer than 200,000 clones, roughly 80% detected once. The sequenced sample was peripheral blood. The source is an elderly woman with acute or convalescent COVID-19.

This clone was found once. This chain links TRBV5-4 with TRBJ1-3; D might be TRBD1 (5 bases). The length of the CDR3 is 17 residues. V was trimmed by 0 bases and J by 0 bases, leaving 13 bases between them. CDR1 and CDR2 from the germline V gene are SGHNT and YYREEE (reference sequence). The CDR3 bases are TGTGCCAGCAGCTTGGGCGCGGGGACGAGCTCTGGAAACACCATATATTTT. Protein: CASSLGAGTSSGNTIYF.

V gene TRBV5-1 combines with J gene TRBJ1-2; D might be TRBD1 (5 bases). Trimming shortened V by 0 bases and J by 7 bases, and 13 bases separated the two germline ends. This CDR3 spans 14 amino acids. Per the germline V gene, CDR1 is SGHRS and CDR2 is YFSETQ. This CDR3 is CASSLAVNGAGYTF. CDR3 nucleotide sequence: TGCGCCAGCAGCTTGGCGGTGAATGGGGCTGGCTACACCTTC.

The V gene is TRBV5-1, the J gene TRBJ2-1, with D unclear. CDR1 SGHRS and CDR2 YFSETQ come from the germline V gene. CDR3 length equals 14 residues. V shed 0 bases and J shed 3 bases, with 7 bases lying between them. The CDR3 loop is CASSLGELYNEQFF. Written as DNA, the CDR3 is TGCGCCAGCAGCTTGGGAGAGCTCTACAATGAGCAGTTCTTC.

This clone came up once. The J gene is TRBJ1-2, the V gene TRBV5-6, with TRBD1 matching over 7 bases. The J segment lost 4 bases and the V segment lost 0 bases, leaving 3 bases of the junction unmatched. Germline CDR1 SGHDT, CDR2 YYEEEE. The CDR3 spans 14 residues. The DNA of the CDR3 is TGTGCCAGCAGCTTGGTACAGGGGTCCTATGGCTACACCTTC. This codes for CASSLVQGSYGYTF.

The genes are TRBV19 and TRBJ2-7; 10 bases agree with TRBD2. The CDR3 runs 15 residues. After removal of 5 bases from V and 7 bases from J, the junction contained 11 bases not matched to a gene. CDR1 is LNHDA, CDR2 SQIVND, per germline (reference sequence). CDR3 sequence reads: CASSPRLAGRIEQYF. The DNA for the CDR3 is TGTGCCAGTAGTCCGAGACTAGCGGGCAGAATTGAGCAGTACTTC.

On this clone: Other nucleotide sequences from this sample produce the same CDR3. The chain recombines TRBV5-1 with TRBJ2-7; tentatively, D is TRBD1 (6 bases). The CDR3 sequence is 12 residues long. The V gene lost 3 bases and the J gene lost 4 bases, with 8 bases spanning the gap. Per the germline V gene, CDR1 is SGHRS and CDR2 is YFSETQ. Here the CDR3 DNA reads TGCGCCAGCAGCTCCAGGGGTTACGAGCAGTACTTC. Translated: CASSSRGYEQYF.

About this clone: Germline and junction disagree at one end, which may indicate a read error. The V and J genes are TRBV5-1 and TRBJ2-3; tentatively, D is TRBD1 (6 bases). The CDR3 sequence is 15 residues long. CDR1 SGHRS and CDR2 YFSETQ come from the germline V gene. The CDR3 reads CASRLGAGTTDTQYF. CDR3 DNA: TGCGCCAGCAGGTTGGGGGCAGGGACAACAGATACGCAGTATTTT.

The chain recombines TRBV5-6 with TRBJ2-7; D might be TRBD1 (5 bases). This CDR3 contains 14 residues. CDR1 is SGHDT and CDR2 is YYEEEE in the germline V gene. V was trimmed by 4 bases and J by 3 bases, leaving 14 bases between them. CDR3 sequence: CASSTTDTGYEQYF. In DNA form, the CDR3 reads TGTGCCAGCAGCACGACAGATACCGGCTACGAGCAGTACTTC.

This chain connects TRBV5-1 to TRBJ1-2, with 7 bases that match TRBD1. Looked up from germline, CDR1 is SGHRS and CDR2 is YFSETQ. Trimming removed 4 bases from V and 1 base from J; junction bases left unmatched: 25. The CDR3 loop spans 21 amino acids. CDR3 residues: CASSDHPQRGQAFVHNYGYTF. The CDR3 DNA follows: TGCGCCAGCAGCGACCACCCCCAAAGAGGACAGGCATTTGTCCATAACTATGGCTACACCTTC.

The rearrangement links TRBV2 to TRBJ2-7; 9 bases align to TRBD1. V lost 4 bases to trimming and J lost 12 bases; unmatched junction nucleotides: 4. Germline CDR1 SNHLY, CDR2 FYNNEI. The CDR3 covers 11 residues. CDR3 in amino acids: CASSGDRVPYF. The CDR3 DNA reads TGTGCCAGCAGTGGGGACAGGGTACCGTACTTC. Full variable domain (remainder filled in from reference TRBV2 and TRBJ2-7): EPEVTQTPSHQVTQMGQEVILRCVPISNHLYFYWYRQILGQKVEFLVSFYNNEISEKSEIFDDQFSVERPDGSNFTLKIRSTKLEDSAMYFCASSGDRVPYFGPGTRLTVT.

V is TRBV3-1 (or the pseudogene TRBV3-2) and J is TRBJ1-1, with unresolved D. The CDR3 extends over 14 amino acids. CDR1 is LGHDT and CDR2 is YNNKEL in the germline V gene (reference sequence). With 1 base removed from V and 7 bases from J, the gap between germline ends came to 13 bases. CDR3 loop: CASSQGGATLEAFF. CDR3 in DNA: TGTGCCAGCAGCCAAGGTGGAGCAACCCTTGAAGCTTTCTTT.

The chain carries TRBV5-1 and TRBJ2-3; 9 bases are shared with TRBD1. V was clipped by 4 bases and J by 3 bases; unmatched bases: 6. Germline values: CDR1 SGHRS, CDR2 YFSETQ. The CDR3 is 15 amino acids. CDR3 sequence: CASSPGGTGTDTQYF. The DNA of the CDR3 is TGCGCCAGCAGCCCCGGAGGGACAGGGACAGATACGCAGTATTTT.

The V gene is TRBV5-1, the J gene TRBJ2-2, with unresolved D. Trimming took off 0 bases at V and 0 bases at J, with 9 bases between the two ends. The CDR3 consists of 16 residues. Germline lookup yields CDR1 SGHRS and CDR2 YFSETQ. CDR3 amino acids: CASSLAADPNTGELFF. The DNA for the CDR3 is TGCGCCAGCAGCTTGGCCGCAGATCCGAACACCGGGGAGCTGTTTTTT.

This clone was picked up one time. The rearrangement uses TRBV11-2 and TRBJ1-3; D is undetermined. V lost 2 bases and J 0 bases, leaving 11 bases between the germline ends. Germline CDR1 and CDR2: SGHAT and FQNNGV. This CDR3 is 16 amino acids long. The CDR3 region has the DNA TGTGCCAGCAGCTTACTGGAGGCGAGCTCTGGAAACACCATATATTTT. It translates to CASSLLEASSGNTIYF.

This chain connects TRBV25-1 to TRBJ1-2; 9 bases agree with TRBD1. This CDR3 comprises 15 residues. Germline CDR1 MGHDK, CDR2 SYGVNS. The trim removed 3 bases at V and 5 bases at J, leaving 7 bases unmatched. The CDR3, as DNA: TGTGCCAGCAGTGATTTAGGACAGGGGAATTATGGCTACACCTTC. Its protein is CASSDLGQGNYGYTF.

The chain is built from TRBV6-2 or TRBV6-3 and TRBJ1-5; possibly TRBD1 for D (6 bases). Germline-derived CDR1 and CDR2 are MNHEY and SVGEGT. V was clipped by 6 bases and J by 1 base, with 13 bases between them. This CDR3 is built from 15 residues. CDR3 nucleotide sequence: TGTGCCAGCAGCCCTGGGACAAAGAGCAATCAGCCCCAGCATTTT. Its protein product is CASSPGTKSNQPQHF.

The rearrangement joins TRBV11-2 to TRBJ1-2; unclear D gene. V lost 2 bases to trimming and J lost 7 bases, with 14 bases between them. The CDR3 is 14 amino acids. Germline loops: CDR1 SGHAT, CDR2 FQNNGV. DNA for the CDR3: TGTGCCAGCAGCTTACCCCACAGCGGAGGTGGCTACACCTTC. Amino acids: CASSLPHSGGGYTF. Combining the CDR3 with reference TRBV11-2 and TRBJ1-2 gives the whole variable domain EAGVAQSPRYKIIEKRQSVAFWCNPISGHATLYWYQQILGQGPKLLIQFQNNGVVDDSQLPKDRFSAERLKGVDSTLKIQPAKLEDSAVYLCASSLPHSGGGYTFGSGTRLTVV.

The gene calls are TRBV19 and TRBJ1-1, with 8 bases identical to TRBD1. From germline, CDR1 is LNHDA and CDR2 SQIVND (reference sequence). The junction had 11 bases not matched to a gene; V was cut back by 8 bases and J by 6 bases. This CDR3 region has 14 residues. In DNA, the CDR3 is TGTGCCAGTCTCTCGCAGGGGGCATTGGCTGAAGCTTTCTTT. It is translated as CASLSQGALAEAFF.

This clone was detected once. V and J are TRBV9 and TRBJ1-2; 8 bases fit TRBD1. Germline V gene lookup returns CDR1 SGDLS and CDR2 YYNGEE. This CDR3 comprises 14 residues. Germline trimming cut 3 bases from V and 4 bases from J; bases unmatched to any gene: 5. The CDR3 nucleotides are TGTGCCAGCAGCGCTACGGGACAGGCCTATGGCTACACCTTC. Translated: CASSATGQAYGYTF.

The gene calls are TRBV6-2 or TRBV6-3 and TRBJ1-2, with TRBD1 as a possible D gene (6 bases). With 6 bases removed from V and 7 bases from J, the gap between germline ends came to 15 bases. There are 13 residues in the CDR3. Germline values: CDR1 MNHEY, CDR2 SVGEGT. CDR3 nucleotides: TGTGCCAGCAGCGAACAGGGAGTTGGTGGCTACACCTTC. Its protein product is CASSEQGVGGYTF.

This chain links TRBV6-4 with TRBJ2-7; 12 bases align to TRBD2. The junction had 2 bases not matched to a gene; V was cut back by 2 bases and J by 3 bases. Germline V CDR1 and CDR2: MRHNA, SNTAGT. The CDR3 is 15 residues long. For the CDR3, the DNA is TGTGCCAGCAGTGACAGACTAGCGGGAGACTACGAGCAGTACTTC. Translated: CASSDRLAGDYEQYF.

This chain uses TRBV2 with TRBJ2-1, with 8 bases fitting TRBD1. Germline V gives CDR1 SNHLY, CDR2 FYNNEI. The CDR3 consists of 14 residues. V trimming: 3 bases; J trimming: 3 bases; junction bases outside the gene matches: 1. CDR3 in amino acids: CASSEDRVYNEQFF. The CDR3 DNA sequence: TGTGCCAGCAGTGAGGACAGGGTCTACAATGAGCAGTTCTTC.

This rearrangement joins TRBV5-6 to TRBJ1-5, with a tentative D call TRBD1 (6 bases). The germline V gene has CDR1 SGHDT and CDR2 YYEEEE. V was pared by 2 bases and J by 4 bases, with 16 bases between. This CDR3 comprises 16 residues. The CDR3 coding sequence is TGTGCCAGCAGCTTACTGGCAGGGGATGGGAATCAGCCCCAGCATTTT. Protein product: CASSLLAGDGNQPQHF.

J is TRBJ2-5 and V is TRBV4-3, with 13 bases fitting TRBD2. Germline values: CDR1 LGHNA, CDR2 YSLEER. The CDR3 loop spans 15 amino acids. V trimming: 4 bases; J trimming: 4 bases; junction bases outside the gene matches: 3. The chain's CDR3 is CASSPLAGGPETQYF. The CDR3 nucleotides are TGCGCCAGCAGCCCACTAGCGGGGGGGCCAGAGACCCAGTACTTC.

The chain links TRBV18 to TRBJ1-6, with TRBD1 matching over 7 bases. Germline-derived CDR1 and CDR2 are KGHSH and LQKENI. J lost 7 bases, V lost 6 bases, and 6 bases had no gene match. The CDR3 contains 14 residues. CDR3 sequence: CASSAGTVNSPLHF. As DNA, the CDR3 is TGTGCCAGCTCCGCCGGGACAGTAAATTCACCCCTCCACTTT.

The chain recombines TRBV6-5 with TRBJ2-5; possible D gene TRBD1, 5 bases. With 0 bases removed from V and 5 bases from J, the gap between germline ends came to 13 bases. There are 15 residues in the CDR3. CDR1 is MNHEY and CDR2 is SVGAGI in the germline V gene. CDR3 DNA sequence: TGTGCCAGCAGTTACTCGGGTAGGGGATGGGAGACCCAGTACTTC. Its translation: CASSYSGRGWETQYF.

This clone has only one observation. The chain recombines TRBV6-5 with TRBJ1-2; D uncertain. V was shortened by 7 bases and J by 1 base, with 13 bases between the two germline ends. This CDR3 is built from 14 residues. Germline CDR1 is MNHEY and CDR2 is SVGAGI. The CDR3 here is CASIQLQNNYGYTF. CDR3 in DNA: TGTGCCAGCATCCAACTACAAAATAACTATGGCTACACCTTC.

With regard to this clone: The sample contains more than one DNA sequence encoding this CDR3. The chain recombines TRBV5-1 with TRBJ2-3; D gene ambiguous. The germline V gene has CDR1 SGHRS and CDR2 YFSETQ. V was shortened by 2 bases and J by 1 base, with 5 bases between the two germline ends. The CDR3 is made up of 13 amino acids. The CDR3 protein is CASSLRGTDTQYF. The CDR3 region has the DNA TGCGCCAGCAGCTTACGGGGCACAGATACGCAGTATTTT.